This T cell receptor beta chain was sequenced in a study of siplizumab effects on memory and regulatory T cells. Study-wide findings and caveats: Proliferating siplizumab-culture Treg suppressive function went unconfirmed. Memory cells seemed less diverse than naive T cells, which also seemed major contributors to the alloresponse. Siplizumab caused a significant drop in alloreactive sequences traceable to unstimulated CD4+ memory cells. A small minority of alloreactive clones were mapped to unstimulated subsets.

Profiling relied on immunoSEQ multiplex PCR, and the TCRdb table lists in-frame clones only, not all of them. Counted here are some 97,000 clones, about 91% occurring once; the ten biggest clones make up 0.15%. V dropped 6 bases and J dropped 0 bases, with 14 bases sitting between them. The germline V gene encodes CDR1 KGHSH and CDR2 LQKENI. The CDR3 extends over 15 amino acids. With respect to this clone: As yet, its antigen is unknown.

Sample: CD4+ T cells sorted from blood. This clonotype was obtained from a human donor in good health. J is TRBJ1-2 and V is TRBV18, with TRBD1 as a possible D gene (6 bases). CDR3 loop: CASSEKTGANYGYTF. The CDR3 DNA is TGTGCCAGCTCCGAGAAGACAGGAGCTAACTATGGCTACACCTTC.